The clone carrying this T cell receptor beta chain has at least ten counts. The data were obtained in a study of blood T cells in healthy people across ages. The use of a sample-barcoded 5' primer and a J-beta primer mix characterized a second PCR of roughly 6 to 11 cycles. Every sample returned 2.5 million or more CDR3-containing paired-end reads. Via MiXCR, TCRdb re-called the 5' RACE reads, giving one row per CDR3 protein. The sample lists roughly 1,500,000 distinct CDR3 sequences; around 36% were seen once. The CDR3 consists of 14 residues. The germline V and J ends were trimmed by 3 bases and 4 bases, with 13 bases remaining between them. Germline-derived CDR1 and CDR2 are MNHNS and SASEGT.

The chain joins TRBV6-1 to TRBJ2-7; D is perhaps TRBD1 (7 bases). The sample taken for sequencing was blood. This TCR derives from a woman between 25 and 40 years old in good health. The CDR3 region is CASSDGGQTYEQYF. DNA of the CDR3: TGTGCCAGCAGTGACGGGGGACAGACTTACGAGCAGTACTTC.